This TCR beta chain was recovered during a study of OX40 agonist ivuxolimab in advanced cancers. Background for the entire study: Ivuxolimab was an agonistic, fully human IgG2 monoclonal antibody directed against OX40 (CD134), a costimulatory receptor. Intravenous ivuxolimab was administered to patients every 2 weeks at six dose levels: 0.01, 0.1, 0.3, 1.5, 3 and 10 mg/kg. Among the roughly 50 dose-escalation patients, approximately 20 had hepatocellular carcinoma, approximately 15 melanoma, 9 renal cell carcinoma and 9 head and neck cancer. A male proportion of under 85% and a mean age of approximately 62 years, ranging from roughly 23 to 79, were recorded for the dose-escalation cohort. Prior anti-PD-1, anti-PD-L1 or anti-CTLA-4 therapy was permitted, and 35% to 40% of dose-escalation patients had received checkpoint inhibitors. Three dose-escalation patients achieved partial responses, one with hepatocellular carcinoma and two with cutaneous melanoma. Peripheral TCRbeta sequencing aimed to test whether ivuxolimab altered TCR sequence diversity and caused clonal T-cell expansion. The paper describes the monotherapy dose-escalation part (N = 52 patients) of the phase I trial of ivuxolimab.

Patients with autoimmune disease history or receiving systemic immunosuppression were excluded from the trial. Peripheral blood for TCR sequencing was drawn from every dose cohort at baseline, at cycle 4 day 1 and at cycle 7 day 1. Samples came from an open-label, multicenter, first-in-human phase I dose-escalation trial of ivuxolimab. The trial enrolled adults with locally advanced or metastatic head and neck squamous cell, hepatocellular, melanoma or renal cell carcinoma. Before TCR sequencing, CD4+ T cells and CD8+ T cells from peripheral blood were sorted into separate populations. This clone was seen a single time. Its antigen remains undetermined. No clone much larger than this one lies a single base away; base qualities are absent. Genomic DNA was isolated from the sorted cells so that the TCRbeta CDR3 region could be sequenced. The immunoSEQ Assay was used to sequence the TCRbeta CDR3 regions. TCRdb took this table from immuneACCESS and kept in-frame rearrangements with V and J called. Such tables lack part of the clones; where checked against another copy, unresolved V genes explain under half of the gap, and the rest is unexplained. For this sample there are tens of thousands of clones; 88% appear just once. The ten largest clones capture 0.67% of the sample.

Summary of the overall study and its limitations: After ivuxolimab, CD8+ T cells had more expanded clones than CD4+ T cells on average. Antigen specificity was not determined for the clonally expanded peripheral T cells. At doses from 0.1 to 3.0 mg/kg, clonal expansion was seen in both CD4+ and CD8+ blood T cells between baseline and week 6. Low levels of normalized T-cell clonal expansion were also shown by some nonresponding patients. In partial responders in the 0.1-3.0 mg/kg groups, normalized peripheral clonal expansion was found to be among the lowest, especially among CD8+ T cells.

This TCR derives from an adult with an advanced solid tumor such as melanoma, head and neck, liver or kidney cancer. The specimen was CD4+ or CD8+ T cells sorted from blood, collected in a trial of the OX40 agonist ivuxolimab.

The CDR3 reads as follows: CASSLVEEGEAFF. Here is the DNA: TGCGCCAGCAGCTTGGTGGAGGAGGGGGAAGCTTTCTTT. This receptor chain uses TRBV5-1 and TRBJ1-1; a tentative D call is TRBD1 (5 bases match). The CDR3 goes from the cysteine to the phenylalanine over 13 residues. Of all the DNA, just the CDR3 is kept, 39 bases in frame from base 1. Cut back by 0 bases and 8 bases, the V and J ends lie 11 bases apart. CDR1 SGHRS and CDR2 YFSETQ are derived from the germline V gene.